The 17 T cell receptor beta chains listed next were all sequenced from one sample in a study of blood T cells in healthy people across ages. Sample-barcoded 5' priming and a J-beta primer mix drove a second PCR of about 6 to 11 cycles. TCRdb itself ran the 5' RACE reads through MiXCR, one entry per CDR3 protein. The top ten hold over 10% of the sample, which has approximately 880,000 distinct CDR3 sequences, roughly 48% seen once. Material for sequencing was blood. These receptors came from a man aged 25-45 years in good health.

The genes are TRBV11-2 and TRBJ2-5; the match to TRBD2 covers 8 bases. Losses at the gene ends were 4 bases for V and 3 bases for J; bases not matched to a gene: 10. Germline assignment: CDR1 SGHAT and CDR2 FQNNGV. This CDR3 comprises 16 residues. CDR3 protein: CASSSRITAGEETQYF. The CDR3 DNA follows: TGTGCCAGCAGCTCCCGCATCACAGCGGGGGAAGAGACCCAGTACTTC. Supplemented by reference TRBV11-2 and TRBJ2-5, the full variable domain reads EAGVAQSPRYKIIEKRQSVAFWCNPISGHATLYWYQQILGQGPKLLIQFQNNGVVDDSQLPKDRFSAERLKGVDSTLKIQPAKLEDSAVYLCASSSRITAGEETQYFGPGTRLLVL.

This clonotype was seen at least ten times. The chain combines TRBV4-3 with TRBJ2-3; tentatively, D is TRBD2 (6 bases). The CDR3 totals 14 residues. Trimming left V 1 base short and J 2 bases short, with 7 bases between. Per the germline V gene, CDR1 is LGHNA and CDR2 is YSLEER. CDR3 in amino acids: CASSQGLVTDTQYF. The CDR3 nucleotides read TGCGCCAGCAGCCAAGGACTAGTCACAGATACGCAGTATTTT.

A few counts support this clonotype. CDR3 sequence: CSVAGLAGGPSSYNEQFF. CDR3 DNA: TGCAGCGTTGCTGGACTAGCGGGGGGCCCCAGCTCCTACAATGAGCAGTTCTTC. The chain links TRBV29-1 to TRBJ2-1, with 14 bases matching TRBD2. J lost 0 bases, V lost 4 bases, and 8 bases had no gene match. Germline V CDR1 and CDR2: SQVTM, ANQGSEA. The CDR3 runs 18 residues.

This clonotype was detected a few times. This chain joins TRBV6-1 and TRBJ2-1; 10 nucleotides align to TRBD1. The CDR3 has 13 amino acids. From germline, CDR1 is MNHNS and CDR2 SASEGT. J gave up 7 bases and V 6 bases, and 3 bases lay outside the gene matches. The CDR3 is CASSWDRGNEQFF. The DNA for the CDR3 is TGTGCCAGCAGCTGGGACAGGGGTAATGAGCAGTTCTTC.

This clonotype was counted a few times. This chain uses TRBV28 with TRBJ1-2; D gene ambiguous. Germline loops: CDR1 MDHEN, CDR2 SYDVKM. CDR3 size: 13 residues. The germline V and J ends were trimmed by 1 base and 8 bases, with 11 bases remaining between them. CDR3 DNA sequence: TGTGCCAGCAGTTTATTAGACATCCGGGGCTACACCTTC. This gives the protein CASSLLDIRGYTF.

The V and J genes are TRBV18 and TRBJ1-1; D gene unclear. CDR3 size: 14 residues. Trimming pared 3 bases from V and 0 bases from J, leaving 8 bases between. CDR1 KGHSH and CDR2 LQKENI come from the germline V gene. The CDR3 loop is CASSPAEMNTEAFF. CDR3 DNA sequence: TGTGCCAGCTCACCCGCAGAAATGAACACTGAAGCTTTCTTT.

The V gene is TRBV27, the J gene TRBJ2-3, with D unclear. Deletions cut 10 bases from V and 4 bases from J, with 9 bases between. Germline V CDR1 and CDR2: MNHEY, SMNVEV (reference sequence). The CDR3 spans 11 residues. The CDR3 loop is CAKSSADTQYF. As DNA, the CDR3 is TGTGCCAAGTCGAGCGCAGATACGCAGTATTTT.

The chain has TRBV5-1 and TRBJ2-3; maybe TRBD1 (5 bases). V was trimmed by 0 bases and J by 0 bases, leaving 14 bases between them. CDR3 length: 17 amino acids. Germline assignment: CDR1 SGHRS and CDR2 YFSETQ. The CDR3 spells CASSLVGRVTSTDTQYF. The CDR3 DNA reads as TGCGCCAGCAGCTTGGTAGGCAGGGTAACTAGCACAGATACGCAGTATTTT.

This chain uses TRBV20-1 with TRBJ2-7; D uncertain. Trimming pared 3 bases from V and 0 bases from J, leaving 3 bases between. CDR1 and CDR2 from the germline V gene are DFQATT and SNEGSKA (reference sequence). The CDR3 runs to 11 residues. CDR3 in amino acids: CSARTSYEQYF. Written as DNA, the CDR3 is TGCAGTGCTAGGACCTCCTACGAGCAGTACTTC.

This clonotype turned up a few times. The chain employs TRBV29-1 and TRBJ2-7; 7 bases are shared with TRBD1. V shed 6 bases and J 0 bases; nucleotides not matched to a gene: 8. This CDR3 comprises 14 residues. In germline, CDR1 is SQVTM, CDR2 ANQGSEA. The CDR3 here is CSVQGQGVSYEQYF. Here the CDR3 DNA reads TGCAGCGTCCAGGGGCAGGGGGTCTCCTACGAGCAGTACTTC.

This chain uses TRBV10-3 with TRBJ2-2; 10 nucleotides align to TRBD2. Germline lookup yields CDR1 ENHRY and CDR2 SYGVKD. This CDR3 is built from 13 residues. Germline trimming cut 8 bases from V and 3 bases from J; bases unmatched to any gene: 0. CDR3 DNA: TGTGCCATCGGGACTAGCGACACCGGGGAGCTGTTTTTT. Translating gives CAIGTSDTGELFF.

This clonotype has more than one count but fewer than ten. CDR3 in DNA: TGCGCCAGCAGCCGCCCGGGACAGGCCTCTGGAAACACCATATATTTT. This gives the protein CASSRPGQASGNTIYF. The chain is built from TRBV4-1 and TRBJ1-3, with 8 bases identical to TRBD1. J lost 0 bases, V lost 4 bases, and 5 bases had no gene match. The CDR3 loop spans 16 amino acids. Germline V gene sequence: CDR1 MGHRA, CDR2 YSYEKL.

The V call is TRBV21-1, the J call TRBJ1-4; the table's D call of TRBD1 was not tested on the DNA. TRBV21-1 is noted as a pseudogene. This CDR3 is 16 amino acids long. The CDR3 spells CASSTGQRGFNEKLFF. The CDR3 DNA reads as TGTGCCAGCAGCACAGGACAGAGGGGGTTTAATGAAAAACTGTTTTTT.

The rearrangement links TRBV5-1 to TRBJ2-7, with 9 bases that match TRBD2. After removal of 1 base from V and 4 bases from J, the junction contained 18 bases not matched to a gene. The CDR3 runs 19 residues. Germline loops: CDR1 SGHRS, CDR2 YFSETQ. CDR3 amino acids: CASSLRSGGYREQDYEQYF. The CDR3 DNA follows: TGCGCCAGCAGCTTGAGGAGCGGGGGGTATCGCGAGCAAGATTACGAGCAGTACTTC.

This clonotype appeared a single time. The chain carries TRBV7-9 and TRBJ1-1, with 10 bases matching TRBD1. The CDR3 has 15 residues. CDR1 is SEHNR and CDR2 is FQNEAQ in the germline V gene (reference sequence). V was clipped by 4 bases and J by 5 bases; unmatched bases: 7. The CDR3 region has the DNA TGTGCCAGCAGCTCGGGACAGGGGTCGAAGACTGAAGCTTTCTTT. This codes for CASSSGQGSKTEAFF.

The rearrangement uses TRBV4-3 and TRBJ2-7; D is possibly TRBD1 (5 bases). CDR1 and CDR2 from the germline V gene are LGHNA and YSLEER. The CDR3 extends over 14 amino acids. V lost 0 bases and J lost 4, with 10 bases in between. The CDR3 DNA follows: TGCGCCAGCAGCCAAGAGTTACAGGAGTACGAGCAGTACTTC. The encoded protein is CASSQELQEYEQYF.

The chain joins TRBV18 to TRBJ2-3; D unclear. V was clipped by 6 bases and J by 4 bases, with 11 bases between them. Per the germline V gene, CDR1 is KGHSH and CDR2 is LQKENI. CDR3 size: 13 residues. CDR3 loop: CASSYLIADTQYF. The CDR3 DNA reads as TGTGCCAGCTCGTACCTCATCGCAGATACGCAGTATTTT.